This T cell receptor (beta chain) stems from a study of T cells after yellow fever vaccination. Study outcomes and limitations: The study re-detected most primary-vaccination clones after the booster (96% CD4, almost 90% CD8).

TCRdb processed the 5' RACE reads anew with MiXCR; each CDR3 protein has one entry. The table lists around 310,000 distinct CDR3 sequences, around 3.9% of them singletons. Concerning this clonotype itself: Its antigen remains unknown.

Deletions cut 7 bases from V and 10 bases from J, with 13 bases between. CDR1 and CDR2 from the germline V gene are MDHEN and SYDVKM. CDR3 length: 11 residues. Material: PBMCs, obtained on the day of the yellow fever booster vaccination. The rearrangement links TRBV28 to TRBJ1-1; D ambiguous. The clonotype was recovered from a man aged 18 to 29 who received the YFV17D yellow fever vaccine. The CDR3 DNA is TGTGCCAGCAACGGACGGTGGGGAGCTTTCTTT. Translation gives CASNGRWGAFF.